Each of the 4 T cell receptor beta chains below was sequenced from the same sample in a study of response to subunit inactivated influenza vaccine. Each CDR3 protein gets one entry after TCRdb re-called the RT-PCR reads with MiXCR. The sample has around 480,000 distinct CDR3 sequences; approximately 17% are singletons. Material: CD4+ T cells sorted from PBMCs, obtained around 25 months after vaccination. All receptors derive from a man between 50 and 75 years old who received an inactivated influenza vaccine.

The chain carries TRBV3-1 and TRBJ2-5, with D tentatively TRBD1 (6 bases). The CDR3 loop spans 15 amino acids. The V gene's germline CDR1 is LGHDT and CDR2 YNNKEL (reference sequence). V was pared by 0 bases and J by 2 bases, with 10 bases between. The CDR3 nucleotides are TGTGCCAGCAGCCAAGACGGGACATTACAAGAGACCCAGTACTTC. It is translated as CASSQDGTLQETQYF.

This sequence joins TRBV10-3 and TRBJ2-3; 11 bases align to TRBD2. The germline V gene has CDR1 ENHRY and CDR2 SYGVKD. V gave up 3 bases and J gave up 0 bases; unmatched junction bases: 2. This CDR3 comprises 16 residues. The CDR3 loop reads CAISDLAGGSTDTQYF. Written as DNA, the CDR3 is TGTGCCATCAGTGATCTAGCGGGAGGTAGCACAGATACGCAGTATTTT.

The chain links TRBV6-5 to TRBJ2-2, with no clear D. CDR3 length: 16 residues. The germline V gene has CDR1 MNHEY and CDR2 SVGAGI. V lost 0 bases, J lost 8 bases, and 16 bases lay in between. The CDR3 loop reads CASSYSLATIKGELFF. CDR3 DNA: TGTGCCAGCAGTTACTCTCTCGCTACTATCAAGGGGGAGCTGTTTTTT.

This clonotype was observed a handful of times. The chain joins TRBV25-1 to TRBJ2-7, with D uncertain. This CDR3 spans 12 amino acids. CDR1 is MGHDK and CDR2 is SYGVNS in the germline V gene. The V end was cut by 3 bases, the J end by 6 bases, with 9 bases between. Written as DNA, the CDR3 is TGTGCCAGCAGTGATCTCCGCTCCGAGCAGTACTTC. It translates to CASSDLRSEQYF.